This TCR beta chain comes out of a study of cytomegalovirus exposure and HLA in healthy donors. Primers included in the PCR were 60 Vbeta and 13 Jbeta primers. Clones were read by immunoSEQ multiplex PCR, and TCRdb kept only the in-frame ones, dropping some. Among approximately 150,000 clones listed, roughly 76% were seen once. CDR3 length: 16 amino acids. V lost 3 bases, J lost 7 bases, and 18 bases lay in between. Germline loops: CDR1 MNHEY, CDR2 SMNVEV (reference sequence). Study results and limitations: In vitro testing confirmed three CMV-associated chains as specific for CMV antigens.

About this clone: The antigen remains undetermined.

The chain employs TRBV27 and TRBJ2-2, with D tentatively TRBD1 (5 bases). The sequence came from a woman in her late teens or twenties in good health and CMV-seropositive. The sequencing sample was made of PBMCs. Here the CDR3 DNA reads TGTGCCAGCAGTTTGGGGTTCTTAAGGGGAAGCGGGGAGCTGTTTTTT. As protein: CASSLGFLRGSGELFF.